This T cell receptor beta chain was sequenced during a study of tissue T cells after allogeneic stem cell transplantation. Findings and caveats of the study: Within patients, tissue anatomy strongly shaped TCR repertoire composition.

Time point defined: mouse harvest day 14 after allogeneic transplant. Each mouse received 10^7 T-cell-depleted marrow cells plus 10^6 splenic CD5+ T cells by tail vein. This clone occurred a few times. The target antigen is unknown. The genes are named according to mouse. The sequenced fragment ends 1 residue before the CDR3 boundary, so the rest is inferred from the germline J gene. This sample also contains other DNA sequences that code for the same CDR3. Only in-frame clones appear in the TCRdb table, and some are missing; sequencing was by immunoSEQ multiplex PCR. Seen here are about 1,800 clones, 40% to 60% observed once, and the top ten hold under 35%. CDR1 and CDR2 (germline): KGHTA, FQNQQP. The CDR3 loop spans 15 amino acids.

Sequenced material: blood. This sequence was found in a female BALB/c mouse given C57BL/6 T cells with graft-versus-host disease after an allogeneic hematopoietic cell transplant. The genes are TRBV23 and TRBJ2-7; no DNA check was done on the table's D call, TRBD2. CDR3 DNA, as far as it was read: TGCTCCAGCAGTCGTCCCGGGACTCGGGTCTATGAACAGTAC. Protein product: CSSSRPGTRVYEQY. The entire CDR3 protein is CSSSRPGTRVYEQYF. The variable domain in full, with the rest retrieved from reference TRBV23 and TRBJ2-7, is DAAVTQKPRYLIKMKGQEAEMKCIPEKGHTAVFWYQQKQSKELKFLIYFQNQQPLDQIDMVKERFSAVCPSSSLCSLGIRTCEAEDSALYLCSSSRPGTRVYEQYFGPGTRLTVL.